The 21 T cell receptor beta chains given below trace back to one sample, sequenced in a study of cytomegalovirus exposure and HLA in healthy donors. PCR involved 60 Vbeta and 13 Jbeta primers. Libraries were prepared by immunoSEQ multiplex PCR; TCRdb keeps only in-frame clonotypes and omits some of them. The sample contains hundreds of thousands of clones, approximately 80% of which appear only once. The source material was PBMCs. The origin of the receptors is a girl aged 10-17 years in good health and CMV-seronegative.

This clone appeared once. The chain uses TRBV7-6 and TRBJ2-2; 9 bases map to TRBD2. The trim removed 5 bases at V and 5 bases at J, leaving 6 bases unmatched. Germline CDR1 is SGHVS and CDR2 is FNYEAQ. This CDR3 region has 15 residues. The CDR3, as DNA: TGTGCCAGCAGCCCGCGGGGGGGCCAAACCGGGGAGCTGTTTTTT. Translation gives CASSPRGGQTGELFF.

V and J are TRBV30 and TRBJ1-2; weak D call: TRBD1 (6 bases). V lost 3 bases, J lost 8 bases, and 16 bases lay in between. This CDR3 has 13 amino acids. The germline V gene has CDR1 GTSNPN and CDR2 SVGIG (reference sequence). Written as DNA, the CDR3 is TGTGCCTGGAGGCCACAGGGCCTACGAGGCTACACCTTC. This translates into CAWRPQGLRGYTF.

The CDR3 is CASRPAGGSYNEQFF. The CDR3 region has the DNA TGTGCCAGCAGACCAGCGGGGGGCTCCTACAATGAGCAGTTCTTC. The chain links TRBV7-2 to TRBJ2-1; 9 bases agree with TRBD2. This CDR3 is 15 amino acids long. In germline, CDR1 is SGHTA, CDR2 FQGNSA. The J segment lost 0 bases and the V segment lost 6 bases, leaving 3 bases of the junction unmatched.

The chain is built from TRBV6-1 and TRBJ1-2; D remains unclear. Germline V gene data show CDR1 as MNHNS and CDR2 as SASEGT. Between the trimmed V and J ends, which lost 2 bases and 3 bases, there was a span of 10 bases. The CDR3 runs to 14 residues. Here the CDR3 DNA reads TGTGCCAGCAGTGAATCCCAGACTTACTATGGCTACACCTTC. Its protein is CASSESQTYYGYTF.

The chain is built from TRBV9 and TRBJ2-1; 12 bases map to TRBD2. CDR1 is SGDLS, CDR2 YYNGEE, per germline. Germline trimming cut 4 bases from V and 2 bases from J; bases unmatched to any gene: 4. This CDR3 has 16 amino acids. The CDR3 region is CASSSTSGRTYNEQFF. Written as DNA, the CDR3 is TGTGCCAGCAGCTCAACTAGCGGGAGGACCTACAATGAGCAGTTCTTC.

The rearrangement joins TRBV25-1 to TRBJ1-3; 7 bases agree with TRBD1. V dropped 3 bases and J dropped 4; count of bases not matched to a gene: 6. Germline CDR1 MGHDK, CDR2 SYGVNS. This CDR3 is 15 amino acids long. CDR3 loop: CASSDRQGVGNTIYF. The CDR3 nucleotides are TGTGCCAGCAGTGATCGTCAGGGGGTAGGAAACACCATATATTTT.

V is TRBV4-3 and J is TRBJ1-2, with D perhaps matching TRBD1 (5 bases). CDR3 size: 15 residues. Germline V gene data show CDR1 as LGHNA and CDR2 as YSLEER. V was clipped by 1 base and J by 4 bases, with 13 bases between them. The CDR3 reads CASSQGEGEAYGYTF. CDR3 DNA sequence: TGCGCCAGCAGCCAAGGTGAAGGGGAAGCCTATGGCTACACCTTC.

V gene TRBV18 combines with J gene TRBJ1-1, with D unclear. The CDR3 is 13 amino acids. CDR1 and CDR2 from the germline V gene are KGHSH and LQKENI. Trimming stripped 10 bases from V and 2 bases from J, with 14 bases between. This CDR3 is CATLGGLNTEAFF. DNA for the CDR3: TGTGCCACTTTGGGAGGGCTAAACACTGAAGCTTTCTTT.

J is TRBJ2-1 and V is TRBV4-1; TRBD2 matches 8 bases. The trim removed 2 bases at V and 6 bases at J, leaving 9 bases unmatched. Germline V gives CDR1 MGHRA, CDR2 YSYEKL. The CDR3 runs to 16 residues. In nucleotides, the CDR3 is TGCGCCAGCAGCCAACCCTTGGCGGGAGGTAGCAATGAGCAGTTCTTC. Protein sequence: CASSQPLAGGSNEQFF.

The chain uses TRBV11-2 and TRBJ1-2, with D perhaps matching TRBD1 (6 bases). Germline V gene data show CDR1 as SGHAT and CDR2 as FQNNGV. V lost 2 bases to trimming and J lost 6 bases, with 22 bases between them. The CDR3 totals 17 residues. Here the CDR3 reads CASSLRASTGWGDGYTF. The CDR3 DNA follows: TGTGCCAGCAGCTTACGGGCTTCGACAGGATGGGGAGATGGCTACACCTTC.

The chain carries TRBV18 and TRBJ1-4, with D perhaps TRBD1 (5 bases). The CDR3 is 15 residues long. Trimming pared 4 bases from V and 0 bases from J, leaving 9 bases between. Per germline, CDR1 KGHSH and CDR2 LQKENI. The CDR3 sequence: CASSRTGATNEKLFF. The CDR3 DNA reads TGTGCCAGCTCACGGACGGGGGCAACTAATGAAAAACTGTTTTTT.

The chain joins TRBV5-1 to TRBJ2-2, with 7 bases fitting TRBD1. CDR1 SGHRS and CDR2 YFSETQ come from the germline V gene. The CDR3 has 16 residues. J gave up 5 bases and V 2 bases, and 9 bases lay outside the gene matches. DNA of the CDR3: TGCGCCAGCAGCTTACAAAACCAGGGGGTTACCGGGGAGCTGTTTTTT. Protein sequence: CASSLQNQGVTGELFF.

The J gene is TRBJ1-1, the V gene TRBV9; D possibly corresponds to TRBD1 (6 bases). Trimming removed 3 bases from V and 1 base from J, with 22 bases in between. The V gene's germline CDR1 is SGDLS and CDR2 YYNGEE. This CDR3 has 18 residues. CDR3 residues: CASSDAPGHISGNTEAFF. The CDR3 coding sequence is TGTGCCAGCAGCGACGCCCCGGGACATATTTCTGGGAACACTGAAGCTTTCTTT.

J is TRBJ1-4 and V is TRBV7-9; D gene uncertain. With 5 bases removed from V and 0 bases from J, the gap between germline ends came to 7 bases. Germline CDR1 SEHNR, CDR2 FQNEAQ (reference sequence). The CDR3 totals 14 residues. The CDR3 bases are TGTGCCAGCAGCCTCTTTGCAACTAATGAAAAACTGTTTTTT. This encodes CASSLFATNEKLFF.

The sample holds one count of this clone. The rearrangement links TRBV10-2 to TRBJ1-5, with D possibly matching TRBD1 (5 bases). The V end lost 4 bases, the J end lost 1 base, and 8 bases lay between the germline ends. Germline V gives CDR1 WSHSY, CDR2 SAAADI. The CDR3 is made up of 14 amino acids. The CDR3 DNA is TGCGCCAGCAGTGTCGGGGGAAGCAATCAGCCCCAGCATTTT. This sequence encodes CASSVGGSNQPQHF.

In its sample, this clone was seen once. The rearrangement joins TRBV6-1 to TRBJ2-3, with D maybe TRBD2 (5 bases). Germline V gene data show CDR1 as MNHNS and CDR2 as SASEGT. V was clipped by 3 bases and J by 2 bases, with 15 bases between them. CDR3 length: 16 residues. In DNA, the CDR3 is TGTGCCAGCAGTGAGCTTTCGACTATTCCCACAGATACGCAGTATTTT. Its protein is CASSELSTIPTDTQYF.

The J gene is TRBJ2-1, the V gene TRBV18, with D unclear. V was clipped by 6 bases and J by 7 bases, with 13 bases between them. CDR1 and CDR2 (germline): KGHSH, LQKENI. The CDR3 loop spans 13 amino acids. In DNA, the CDR3 is TGTGCCAGCTCCTCCGGGTCGGTTAATGAGCAGTTCTTC. Translating gives CASSSGSVNEQFF.

This clone has a single count. The rearrangement uses TRBV18 and TRBJ2-5, with TRBD2 as a possible D gene (5 bases). The CDR3 runs 15 residues. V was shortened by 6 bases and J by 5 bases, with 19 bases between the two germline ends. CDR1 is KGHSH, CDR2 LQKENI, per germline. The CDR3 nucleotides read TGTGCCAGCTCCCCGGGTTCTAGCCGAGCGGAGACCCAGTACTTC. It encodes CASSPGSSRAETQYF.

The V gene is TRBV7-2, the J gene TRBJ2-5; no firm D call. The CDR3 spans 12 residues. V was trimmed by 1 base and J by 4 bases, leaving 4 bases between them. The germline V gene has CDR1 SGHTA and CDR2 FQGNSA. In DNA form, the CDR3 reads TGTGCCAGCAGCTTAGTATTAGAGACCCAGTACTTC. Its translation is CASSLVLETQYF.

V gene TRBV11-2 combines with J gene TRBJ2-1; 8 bases line up with TRBD2. The CDR3 has 16 amino acids. Germline V gene lookup returns CDR1 SGHAT and CDR2 FQNNGV. The V segment lost 1 base and the J segment 9 bases; nucleotides outside the gene matches: 11. This CDR3 is CASSLGGTSRSAEQFF. Here the CDR3 DNA reads TGTGCCAGCAGCTTAGGAGGGACTAGTCGGTCCGCTGAGCAGTTCTTC.

This chain links TRBV5-1 with TRBJ1-1, with D maybe TRBD1 (6 bases). The CDR3 loop spans 14 amino acids. Germline lookup yields CDR1 SGHRS and CDR2 YFSETQ. V was pared by 4 bases and J by 0 bases, with 10 bases between. The CDR3: CASSTGHLNTEAFF. CDR3 nucleotides: TGCGCCAGCAGCACGGGACACCTGAACACTGAAGCTTTCTTT.